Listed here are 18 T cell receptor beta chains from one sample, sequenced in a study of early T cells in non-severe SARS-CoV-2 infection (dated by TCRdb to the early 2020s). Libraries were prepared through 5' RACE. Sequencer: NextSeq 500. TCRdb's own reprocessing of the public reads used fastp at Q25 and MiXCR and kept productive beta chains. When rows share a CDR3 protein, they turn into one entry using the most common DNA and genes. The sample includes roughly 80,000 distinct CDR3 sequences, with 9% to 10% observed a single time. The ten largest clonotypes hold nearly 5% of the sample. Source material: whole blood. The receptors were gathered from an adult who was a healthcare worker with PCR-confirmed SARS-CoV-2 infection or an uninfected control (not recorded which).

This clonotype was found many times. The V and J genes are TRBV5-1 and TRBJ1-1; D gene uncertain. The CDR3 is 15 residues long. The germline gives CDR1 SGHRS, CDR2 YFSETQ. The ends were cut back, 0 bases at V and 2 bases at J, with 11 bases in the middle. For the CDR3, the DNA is TGCGCCAGCAGCTTGGCGCGACGGGGAAACACTGAAGCTTTCTTT. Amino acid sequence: CASSLARRGNTEAFF.

The CDR3 loop reads CASKQDRGEDTQYF. The CDR3 region has the DNA TGTGCCAGCAAGCAGGACAGGGGGGAAGATACGCAGTATTTT. V and J are TRBV5-4 and TRBJ2-3; the match to TRBD1 covers 10 bases. The CDR3 is made up of 14 amino acids. Germline V gene lookup returns CDR1 SGHNT and CDR2 YYREEE (reference sequence). V lost 6 bases to trimming and J lost 5 bases; unmatched junction nucleotides: 6.

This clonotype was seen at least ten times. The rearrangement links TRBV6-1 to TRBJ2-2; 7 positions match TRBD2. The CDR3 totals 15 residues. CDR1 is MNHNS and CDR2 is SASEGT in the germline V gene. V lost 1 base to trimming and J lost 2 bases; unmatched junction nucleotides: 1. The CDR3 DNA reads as TGTGCCAGCAGTGAAGAAGCGGGAAACACCGGGGAGCTGTTTTTT. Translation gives CASSEEAGNTGELFF.

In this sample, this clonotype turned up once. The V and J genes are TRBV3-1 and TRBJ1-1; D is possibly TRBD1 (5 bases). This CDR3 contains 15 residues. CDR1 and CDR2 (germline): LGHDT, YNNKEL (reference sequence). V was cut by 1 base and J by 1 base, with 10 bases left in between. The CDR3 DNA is TGTGCCAGCAGCCAAGTCCATGGGGGGAACACTGAAGCTTTCTTT. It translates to CASSQVHGGNTEAFF.

The CDR3 DNA follows: TGTGCCAGCAGCTTAGTCGAGCATCCTGGAAACACCATATATTTT. Translation gives CASSLVEHPGNTIYF. This chain joins TRBV11-2 and TRBJ1-3, with D uncertain. The CDR3 runs 15 residues. Trimming removed 1 base from V and 2 bases from J, with 9 bases in between. CDR1 is SGHAT and CDR2 is FQNNGV in the germline V gene.

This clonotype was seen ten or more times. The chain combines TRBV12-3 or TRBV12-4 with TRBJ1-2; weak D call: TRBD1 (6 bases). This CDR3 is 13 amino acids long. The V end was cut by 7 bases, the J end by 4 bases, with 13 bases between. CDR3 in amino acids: CASTRQASYGYTF. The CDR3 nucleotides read TGTGCCAGCACTAGACAGGCCTCCTATGGCTACACCTTC.

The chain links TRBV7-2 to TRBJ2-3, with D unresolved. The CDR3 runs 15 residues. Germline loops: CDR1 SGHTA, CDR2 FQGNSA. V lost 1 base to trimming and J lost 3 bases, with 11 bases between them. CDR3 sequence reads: CASSLVVSQTDTQYF. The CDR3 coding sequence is TGTGCCAGCAGCTTAGTTGTCTCCCAAACAGATACGCAGTATTTT.

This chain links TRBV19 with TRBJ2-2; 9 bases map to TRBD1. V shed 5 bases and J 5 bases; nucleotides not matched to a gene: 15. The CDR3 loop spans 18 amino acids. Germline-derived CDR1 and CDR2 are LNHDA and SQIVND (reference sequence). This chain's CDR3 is CASSPFFHRGRRTGELFF. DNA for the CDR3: TGTGCCAGTAGTCCCTTTTTTCACAGGGGGCGCCGTACCGGGGAGCTGTTTTTT.

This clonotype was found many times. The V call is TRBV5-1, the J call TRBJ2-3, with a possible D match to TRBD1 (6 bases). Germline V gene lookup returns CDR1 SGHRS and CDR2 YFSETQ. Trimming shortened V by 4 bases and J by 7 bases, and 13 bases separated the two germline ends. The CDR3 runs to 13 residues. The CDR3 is CASSPQGDYTQYF. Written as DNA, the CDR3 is TGCGCCAGCAGCCCACAGGGTGACTATACGCAGTATTTT.

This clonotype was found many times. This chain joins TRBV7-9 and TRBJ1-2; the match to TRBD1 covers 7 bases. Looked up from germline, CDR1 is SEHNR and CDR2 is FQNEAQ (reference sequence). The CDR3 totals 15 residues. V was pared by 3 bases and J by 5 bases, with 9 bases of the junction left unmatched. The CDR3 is CASSFTGASGYGYTF. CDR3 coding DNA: TGTGCCAGCAGCTTCACAGGGGCGTCGGGTTATGGCTACACCTTC.

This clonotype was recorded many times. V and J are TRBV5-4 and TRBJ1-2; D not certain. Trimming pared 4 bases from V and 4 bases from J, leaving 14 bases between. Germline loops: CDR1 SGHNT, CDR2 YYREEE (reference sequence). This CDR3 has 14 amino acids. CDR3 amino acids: CASSPTGSGYGYTF. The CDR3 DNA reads TGTGCCAGCAGCCCAACGGGGTCTGGCTATGGCTACACCTTC.

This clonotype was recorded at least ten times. The CDR3 loop is CASSLGLPGETQYF. For the CDR3, the DNA is TGTGCCAGCAGTTTGGGACTCCCCGGGGAGACCCAGTACTTC. The chain carries TRBV12-3 or TRBV12-4 and TRBJ2-5; perhaps TRBD2 as D (6 bases). Trimming took off 3 bases at V and 5 bases at J, with 13 bases between the two ends. The CDR3 has 14 residues.

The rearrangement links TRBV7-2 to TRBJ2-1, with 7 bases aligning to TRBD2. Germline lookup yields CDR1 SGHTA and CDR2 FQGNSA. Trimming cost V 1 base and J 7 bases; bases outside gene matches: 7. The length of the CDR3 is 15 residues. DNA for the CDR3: TGTGCCAGCAGCTTAGGAAGCGGGAACTGGAATGAGCAGTTCTTC. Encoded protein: CASSLGSGNWNEQFF.

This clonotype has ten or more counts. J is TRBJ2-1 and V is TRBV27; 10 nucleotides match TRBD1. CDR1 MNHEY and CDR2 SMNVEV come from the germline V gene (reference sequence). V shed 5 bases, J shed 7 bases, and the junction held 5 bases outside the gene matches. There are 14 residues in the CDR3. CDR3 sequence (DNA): TGTGCCAGCAGTGTTGACAGGGGGCTGAATGAGCAGTTCTTC. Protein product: CASSVDRGLNEQFF.

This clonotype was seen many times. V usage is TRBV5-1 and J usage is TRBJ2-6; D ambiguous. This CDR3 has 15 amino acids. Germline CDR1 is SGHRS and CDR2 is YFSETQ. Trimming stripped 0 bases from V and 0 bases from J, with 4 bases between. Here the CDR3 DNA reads TGCGCCAGCAGCTTGGACGGCTCTGGGGCCAACGTCCTGACTTTC. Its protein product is CASSLDGSGANVLTF.

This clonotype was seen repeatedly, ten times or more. The DNA for the CDR3 is TGCAGTGCTAGAAGCGGGAGTACCTACAATGAGCAGTTCTTC. Its protein is CSARSGSTYNEQFF. The chain recombines TRBV20-1 with TRBJ2-1, with TRBD2 identical over 8 bases. This CDR3 has 14 amino acids. J was trimmed by 2 bases and V by 2 bases; bases with no gene match: 2. Germline V CDR1 and CDR2: DFQATT, SNEGSKA (reference sequence).

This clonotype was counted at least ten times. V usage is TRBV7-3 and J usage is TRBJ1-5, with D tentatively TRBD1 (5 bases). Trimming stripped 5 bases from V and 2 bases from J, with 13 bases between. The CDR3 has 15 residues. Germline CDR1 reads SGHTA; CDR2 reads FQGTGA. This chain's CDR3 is CASSPWDRGNQPQHF. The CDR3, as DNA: TGTGCCAGCAGCCCTTGGGACCGAGGCAATCAGCCCCAGCATTTT.

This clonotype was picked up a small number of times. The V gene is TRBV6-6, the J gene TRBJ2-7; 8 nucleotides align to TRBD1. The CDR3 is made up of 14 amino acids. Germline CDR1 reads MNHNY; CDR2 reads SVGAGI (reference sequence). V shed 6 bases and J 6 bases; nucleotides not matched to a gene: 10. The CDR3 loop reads CASRNGQGAFEQYF. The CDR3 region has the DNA TGTGCCAGCAGAAACGGACAGGGAGCGTTCGAGCAGTACTTC.